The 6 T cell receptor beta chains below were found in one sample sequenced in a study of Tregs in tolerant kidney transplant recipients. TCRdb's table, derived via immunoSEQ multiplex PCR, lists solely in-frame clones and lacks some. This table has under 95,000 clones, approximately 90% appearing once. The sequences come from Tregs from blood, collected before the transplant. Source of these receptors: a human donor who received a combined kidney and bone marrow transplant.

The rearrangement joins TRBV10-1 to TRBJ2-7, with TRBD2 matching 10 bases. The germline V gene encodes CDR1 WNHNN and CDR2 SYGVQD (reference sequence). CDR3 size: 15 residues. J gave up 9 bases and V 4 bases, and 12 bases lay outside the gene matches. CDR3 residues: CASSAGYSGRLVQYF. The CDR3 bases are TGCGCCAGCAGTGCCGGATATAGCGGGAGGCTGGTGCAGTACTTC.

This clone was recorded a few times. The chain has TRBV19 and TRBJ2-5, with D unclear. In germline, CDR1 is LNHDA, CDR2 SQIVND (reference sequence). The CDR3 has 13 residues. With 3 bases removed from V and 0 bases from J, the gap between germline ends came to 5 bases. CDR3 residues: CASSMSYQETQYF. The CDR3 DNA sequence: TGTGCCAGTAGTATGAGCTACCAAGAGACCCAGTACTTC. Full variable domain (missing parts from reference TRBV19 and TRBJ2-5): DGGITQSPKYLFRKEGQNVTLSCEQNLNHDAMYWYRQDPGQGLRLIYYSQIVNDFQKGDIAEGYSVSREKKESFPLTVTSAQKNPTAFYLCASSMSYQETQYFGPGTRLLVL.

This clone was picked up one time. CDR3: CASSLGAGGGGEQYF. CDR3 coding DNA: TGTGCCAGCAGCTTAGGGGCAGGGGGCGGAGGCGAGCAGTACTTC. J is TRBJ2-7 and V is TRBV7-2; TRBD1 aligns across 8 bases. The germline CDR1 and CDR2 sequences are SGHTA and FQGNSA. There are 15 residues in the CDR3. Germline trimming cut 1 base from V and 6 bases from J; bases unmatched to any gene: 8.

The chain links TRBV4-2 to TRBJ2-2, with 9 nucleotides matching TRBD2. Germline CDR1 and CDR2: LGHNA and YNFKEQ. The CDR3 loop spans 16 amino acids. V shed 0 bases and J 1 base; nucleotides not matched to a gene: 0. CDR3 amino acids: CASSQETSGNTGELFF. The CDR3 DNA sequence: TGTGCCAGCAGCCAAGAGACTAGCGGGAACACCGGGGAGCTGTTTTTT.

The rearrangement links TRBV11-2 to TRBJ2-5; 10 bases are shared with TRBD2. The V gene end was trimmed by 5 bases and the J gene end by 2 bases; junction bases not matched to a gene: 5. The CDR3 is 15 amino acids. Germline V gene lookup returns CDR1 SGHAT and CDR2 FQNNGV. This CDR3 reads CASSPSSGGQETQYF. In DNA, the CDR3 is TGTGCCAGCAGCCCTTCTAGCGGGGGACAAGAGACCCAGTACTTC.

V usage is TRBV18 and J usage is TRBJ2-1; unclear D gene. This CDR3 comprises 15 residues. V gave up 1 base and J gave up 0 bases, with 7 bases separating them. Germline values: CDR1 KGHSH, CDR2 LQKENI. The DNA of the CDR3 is TGTGCCAGCTCACCACTCAGAAGCTCCTACAATGAGCAGTTCTTC. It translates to CASSPLRSSYNEQFF. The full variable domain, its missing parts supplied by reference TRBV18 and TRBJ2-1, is NAGVMQNPRHLVRRRGQEARLRCSPMKGHSHVYWYRQLPEEGLKFMVYLQKENIIDESGMPKERFSAEFPKEGPSILRIQQVVRGDSAAYFCASSPLRSSYNEQFFGPGTRLTVL.